This T cell receptor beta chain emerged from a study of control samples from healthy donors and cancer patients (dated by TCRdb to 2020 to 2022). From a lookup of the germline V gene (reference sequence), CDR1 and CDR2 are PRHDT and FYEKMQ. The CDR3 numbers 15 residues from cysteine through phenylalanine. Of the read, only the CDR3 DNA is kept; its 45 bases are in frame from base 1. The germline V end is reduced by 1 base and the J end by 4 bases; junction bases left unmatched: 2. Libraries came from the immunoSEQ multiplex PCR assay. The clones in this table, taken by TCRdb from immuneACCESS, are in-frame only. Not every clone is retained; where verified, under half of the shortfall comes from an unresolved V gene, and the cause of the rest is unknown. In all, the sample holds about 60,000 clones, and around 85% of those were seen once. Together, the top ten hold approximately 5% of the sample. On this clone itself: Its binding antigen is unknown. The input lacks base qualities; no much larger clone sits a single base away.

This TCR was sampled from a man aged 35 to 55 in good health. The sequenced sample was blood. The chain employs TRBV13 and TRBJ1-3, and 9 junction bases match TRBD1. The CDR3 in this case is CASSLDRGRGNTIYF. The nucleotide sequence is TGTGCCAGCAGCTTAGACAGGGGGCGAGGAAACACCATATATTTT.